This TCR beta chain emerged from a study of PD-L1 blockade in urothelial cancer. Background on the study: Samples came from 3 weeks, at the second dose, and 6 weeks into treatment.

Data came from immunoSEQ multiplex PCR; TCRdb stores just in-frame clones and leaves some out. The sample lists roughly 120,000 clones, 85% to 90% occurring once. Time point described: peripheral blood 6 weeks after treatment start. Per the germline V gene, CDR1 is SNHLY and CDR2 is FYNNEI. V lost 4 bases and J 4 bases, leaving 18 bases between the germline ends. The CDR3 runs 16 residues. V usage is TRBV2 and J usage is TRBJ2-3; possible D gene TRBD2, 6 bases. This receptor was obtained from a man in his 60s with urothelial cancer. The input for sequencing was PBMCs, taken around atezolizumab (anti-PD-L1) treatment. This CDR3 reads CASSGSSGGFPDTQYF. CDR3 DNA sequence: TGTGCCAGCAGTGGATCCTCAGGAGGGTTCCCAGATACGCAGTATTTT.